Listed here are 13 T cell receptor beta chains from one sample, sequenced in a study of breast tumors, draining lymph nodes, adjacent tissues. The lymph nodes were axillary draining lymph nodes from breast cancer patients. One entry per CDR3 protein, called by TCRdb with MiXCR from the multiplex PCR reads. The profile covers around 250,000 distinct CDR3 sequences, with under 35% appearing a single time and about 3.9% taken by the ten largest. Sequenced material: axillary lymph node tissue. The receptors derive from a female donor with breast cancer. Some clones in this sample may be carry-over from other donors' samples.

The chain is built from TRBV7-6 and TRBJ1-5; D is uncertain. Trimming took off 0 bases at V and 14 bases at J, with 11 bases between the two ends. The CDR3 contains 12 residues. Germline V gene data show CDR1 as SGHVS and CDR2 as FNYEAQ. CDR3 in amino acids: CASSLAGPGEHF. In DNA, the CDR3 is TGTGCCAGCAGCTTAGCAGGGCCCGGGGAGCATTTT.

Concerning this clonotype itself: A clone one base away is much larger, so this may be a read error. V usage is TRBV20-1 and J usage is TRBJ2-1; possibly TRBD1 for D (5 bases). V lost 6 bases and J lost 12, with 21 bases in between. The CDR3 is 13 residues long. Germline CDR1 and CDR2: DFQATT and SNEGSKA (reference sequence). CDR3 coding DNA: TGCAGTGCACAAGTAGGGGCGAAGGATGCGCAGTTCTTC. It translates to CSAQVGAKDAQFF.

A word on this clonotype: This may be a read error: a much more frequent sequence differs by one nucleotide. The rearrangement uses TRBV20-1 and TRBJ2-7, with D possibly called TRBD1 or TRBD2 (5 bases each). CDR1 and CDR2 (germline): DFQATT, SNEGSKA (reference sequence). This CDR3 region has 11 residues. The CDR3 here is CSTGTKAEQSF. DNA for the CDR3: TGCAGTACGGGGACCAAGGCCGAGCAGTCCTTC.

As to this clonotype: This clone may be a read error of a much larger clone one base away. CDR3 in DNA: TGTACCAGCAAGCTAACAGGGGGCGCCTTCCATGGCTACACCTTC. Amino acids: CTSKLTGGAFHGYTF. The rearrangement links TRBV12-3 or TRBV12-4 to TRBJ1-2; 9 bases match TRBD1. The CDR3 runs 15 residues.

In its sample, this clonotype was seen a few times. A much bigger clone sits one base away, suggesting this may be a read error. The rearrangement uses TRBV20-1 and TRBJ1-2; TRBD1 might be the D (5 bases). CDR1 and CDR2 (germline): DFQATT, SNEGSKA (reference sequence). The CDR3 has 12 residues. In DNA, the CDR3 is TGCAGTCCTGTCGCCCAGGGCTATGGCTCCACCTTC. Protein product: CSPVAQGYGSTF.

For this clonotype: Possible read error: a much larger clone is one base away. This chain connects TRBV20-1 to TRBJ1-6; D is perhaps TRBD1 (6 bases). Germline V gene data show CDR1 as DFQATT and CDR2 as SNEGSKA (reference sequence). V was trimmed by 7 bases and J by 9 bases, leaving 22 bases between them. CDR3 length: 15 residues. CDR3 in amino acids: CSVAALPGQSSPLHF. The CDR3 region has the DNA TGCAGTGTAGCCGCCCTACCGGGACAATCTTCACCCCTCCACTTT.

This clonotype was found many times. The chain is built from TRBV12-3 or TRBV12-4 and TRBJ1-2; possible D gene TRBD1, 6 bases. The V end lost 1 base, the J end lost 2 bases, and 11 bases lay between the germline ends. The CDR3 spans 15 residues. The CDR3 region has the DNA TGTGCCAGCAGTTTAGTGGGGGCTCCGAACTATGGCTACACCTTC. This sequence encodes CASSLVGAPNYGYTF.

This clonotype was counted only a few times. The chain links TRBV5-1 to TRBJ2-5, with D perhaps TRBD1 (6 bases). There are 15 residues in the CDR3. Germline V CDR1 and CDR2: SGHRS, YFSETQ. The germline V and J ends were trimmed by 6 bases and 1 base, with 16 bases remaining between them. CDR3 nucleotides: TGCGCCAGCACCCAGGGGTCCCAAATCCAAGAGACCCAGTACTTC. It encodes CASTQGSQIQETQYF. The full variable domain, rest sourced from reference TRBV5-1 and TRBJ2-5, is KAGVTQTPRYLIKTRGQQVTLSCSPISGHRSVSWYQQTPGQGLQFLFEYFSETQRNKGNFPGRFSGRQFSNSRSEMNVSTLELGDSALYLCASTQGSQIQETQYFGPGTRLLVL.

This clonotype was counted a single time. This clone may be a read error of a much larger clone one base away. This sequence joins TRBV5-1 and TRBJ2-7, with a weak D call TRBD1 (6 bases). Trimming shortened V by 0 bases and J by 6 bases, and 13 bases separated the two germline ends. Looked up from germline, CDR1 is SGHRS and CDR2 is YFSETQ. The CDR3 has 14 amino acids. The chain's CDR3 is CASSLGGQGGEQYF. The CDR3 region has the DNA TGCGCCAGCAGCTTGGGAGGGCAAGGGGGCGAGCAGTACTTC.

Only a few counts were recorded for this clonotype. A much larger clonotype is one base distant, so this may be a read error. This chain uses TRBV20-1 with TRBJ2-3, with D perhaps TRBD1 (6 bases). From germline, CDR1 is DFQATT and CDR2 SNEGSKA (reference sequence). This CDR3 is built from 14 residues. CDR3 in DNA: TGCAGTGCTACCGGGTGGGGAAGGACAGCTACGCAGTATTTT. Translating it yields CSATGWGRTATQYF.

This clonotype was counted only a few times. One end of the junction varies from germline; a read error may be responsible. V usage is TRBV6-2 or TRBV6-3 and J usage is TRBJ2-7; D is perhaps TRBD2 (6 bases). Germline V gene lookup returns CDR1 MNHEY and CDR2 SVGEGT. The CDR3 contains 18 residues. CDR3: CASSHSPNFRGWVYEQYF. Written as DNA, the CDR3 is TGTGCCAGCAGTCACTCCCCAAATTTCCGGGGGTGGGTCTACGAGCAGTACTTC.

This clonotype was recorded at least ten times. The chain links TRBV10-2 to TRBJ2-7, with D possibly called TRBD1 or TRBD2 (6 bases each). Germline V CDR1 and CDR2: WSHSY, SAAADI. The V end lost 7 bases, the J end lost 6 bases, and 13 bases lay between the germline ends. The length of the CDR3 is 12 residues. DNA for the CDR3: TGCGCCAGCAAGGAGGGGGGAGTCGAGCAGTACTTC. Amino acids: CASKEGGVEQYF.

This clonotype occurred once. The CDR3 spells CATSRDGQGPYEQYF. The CDR3, as DNA: TGTGCCACCAGCAGAGATGGACAGGGTCCCTACGAGCAGTACTTC. The chain combines TRBV15 with TRBJ2-7; TRBD1 matches at 8 bases. Trimming removed 0 bases from V and 2 bases from J; junction bases left unmatched: 3. The CDR3 has 15 residues. Per the germline V gene, CDR1 is LNHNV and CDR2 is YYDKDF (reference sequence).